A single sample gave rise to the 8 T cell receptor beta chains below, sequenced in a study of tumor and adjacent non-tumor tissue in lung cancer. The template was RNA from unsorted bulk tissue. TCRbeta libraries were built with three rounds of nested PCR, modified from ARM-PCR. One entry per CDR3 protein results from TCRdb running MiXCR on the multiplex PCR reads. Of under 150,000 distinct CDR3 sequences listed, approximately 71% were seen once; the top ten hold roughly 12%. What was sequenced was lung tumor tissue. The receptors were sampled from a man aged 25 to 40 with non-small cell lung cancer.

This clonotype was seen a single time. At one of its ends the junction is not consistent with the germline gene, which may arise from a read error. V gene TRBV4-1 combines with J gene TRBJ1-5, with D unresolved. The germline gives CDR1 MGHRA, CDR2 YSYEKL. There are 15 residues in the CDR3. The CDR3 region is CTSSQVPKEGQPQHF. The CDR3 nucleotides read TGCACCAGCAGCCAAGTGCCCAAAGAAGGTCAGCCCCAGCATTTT.

About this clonotype itself: A junction boundary mismatches the germline segment, possibly from a read error. This rearrangement joins TRBV4-2 to TRBJ1-6; TRBD1 agrees at 7 bases. Germline V lookup: CDR1 LGHNA, CDR2 YNFKEQ. The CDR3 length is 15 residues. The CDR3 coding sequence is TGTGCCAACAGCCAAGACTTAGGGGGCGAATCGCCCCTCCACTTT. It encodes CANSQDLGGESPLHF.

This chain links TRBV6-4 with TRBJ1-5; no definite D call. The CDR3 is 15 amino acids. V gave up 3 bases and J gave up 2 bases, with 11 bases separating them. CDR1 is MRHNA, CDR2 SNTAGT, per germline. For the CDR3, the DNA is TGTGCCAGCAGTGATAACACACAGCGCAATCAGCCCCAGCATTTT. Translation: CASSDNTQRNQPQHF.

Of note for this clonotype: Possible read error: a much larger clone is one base away. The chain carries TRBV20-1 and TRBJ2-1, with D possibly called TRBD1 or TRBD2 (5 bases each). The CDR3 loop spans 15 amino acids. Germline CDR1 is DFQATT and CDR2 is SNEGSKA (reference sequence). The CDR3: CSTRVGRQSYNEQFF. Written as DNA, the CDR3 is TGCAGTACTAGAGTAGGCCGACAGTCGTACAATGAGCAGTTCTTC.

This clonotype has a count of ten or more. The chain uses TRBV7-8 and TRBJ1-2; TRBD1 agrees at 8 bases. V was pared by 3 bases and J by 7 bases, with 7 bases of the junction left unmatched. Per the germline V gene, CDR1 is SGHVS and CDR2 is FQNEAQ. CDR3 size: 14 residues. CDR3 sequence reads: CASSLVDRVIGYTF. The CDR3, as DNA: TGTGCCAGCAGCTTGGTGGACAGGGTGATTGGCTACACCTTC.

Worth noting for this clonotype: An end of the junction does not agree with germline; a read error may underlie this. The chain uses TRBV29-1 and TRBJ1-3; unclear D gene. Germline lookup yields CDR1 SQVTM and CDR2 ANQGSEA. The CDR3 spans 14 residues. CDR3 coding DNA: TGCAGCGCTGCGAGGGTTCCCTCTGGGAACACCATATATTTT. Protein product: CSAARVPSGNTIYF.

This rearrangement joins TRBV4-2 to TRBJ1-2, with no clear D. V was pared by 0 bases and J by 4 bases, with 6 bases between. The germline V gene has CDR1 LGHNA and CDR2 YNFKEQ. This CDR3 has 13 amino acids. The CDR3 DNA follows: TGTGCCAGCAGCCAAGACGGGCTCTATGGCTACACCTTC. Translating gives CASSQDGLYGYTF.

V usage is TRBV11-2 and J usage is TRBJ1-1; D ambiguous. This CDR3 spans 13 amino acids. Germline CDR1 and CDR2: SGHAT and FQNNGV. V was trimmed by 3 bases and J by 11 bases, leaving 16 bases between them. This chain's CDR3 is CASSLSEPLGAFF. The DNA of the CDR3 is TGTGCCAGCAGCTTGTCAGAACCGTTAGGGGCTTTCTTT.